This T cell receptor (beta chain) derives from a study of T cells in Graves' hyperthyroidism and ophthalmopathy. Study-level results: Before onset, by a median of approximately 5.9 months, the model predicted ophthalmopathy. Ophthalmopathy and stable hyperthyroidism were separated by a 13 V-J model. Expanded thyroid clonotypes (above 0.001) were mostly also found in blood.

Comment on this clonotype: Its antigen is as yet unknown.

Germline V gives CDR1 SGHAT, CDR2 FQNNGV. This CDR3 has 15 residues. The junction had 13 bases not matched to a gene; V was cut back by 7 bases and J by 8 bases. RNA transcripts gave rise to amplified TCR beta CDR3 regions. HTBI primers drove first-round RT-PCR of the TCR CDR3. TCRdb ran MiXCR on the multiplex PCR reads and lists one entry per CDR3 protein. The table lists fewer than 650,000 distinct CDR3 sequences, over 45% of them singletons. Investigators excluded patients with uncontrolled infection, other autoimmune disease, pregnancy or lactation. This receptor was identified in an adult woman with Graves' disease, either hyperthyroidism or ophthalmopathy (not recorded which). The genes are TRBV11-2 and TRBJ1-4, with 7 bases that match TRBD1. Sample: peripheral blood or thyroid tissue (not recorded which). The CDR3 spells CASTKGDSLEEKLFF. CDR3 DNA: TGTGCCAGCACCAAAGGGGACAGCCTTGAAGAAAAACTGTTTTTT.